The 17 T cell receptor beta chains below come from one sample, sequenced in a study of blood T cell repertoires in COVID-19. Generated by immunoSEQ multiplex PCR, the TCRdb table keeps only in-frame clones and is missing some. The sample has about 320,000 clones, approximately 90% seen once. Material: peripheral blood. The receptors derive from a woman in her 30s with COVID-19, enrolled during active disease.

The V and J genes are TRBV11-2 and TRBJ1-2; tentative D call: TRBD1 (6 bases). The CDR3 contains 16 residues. Per germline, CDR1 SGHAT and CDR2 FQNNGV. V was cut by 5 bases and J by 4 bases, with 20 bases left in between. CDR3 amino acids: CASSPGLWGGFYGYTF. The CDR3 DNA sequence: TGTGCCAGCAGCCCAGGTCTTTGGGGGGGCTTCTATGGCTACACCTTC.

The V gene is TRBV24-1, the J gene TRBJ2-5; 7 positions match TRBD2. The CDR3 extends over 15 amino acids. V lost 4 bases to trimming and J lost 5 bases; unmatched junction nucleotides: 9. Per germline, CDR1 KGHDR and CDR2 SFDVKD. The CDR3 DNA is TGTGCCACCAGTGAGCCCCGGGGGGTGGTTGAGACCCAGTACTTC. Protein product: CATSEPRGVVETQYF.

The genes are TRBV19 and TRBJ1-1, with a weak D call TRBD1 (5 bases). Trimming removed 3 bases at V and 10 bases at J, with 18 bases between. CDR3 size: 14 residues. Germline V gene data show CDR1 as LNHDA and CDR2 as SQIVND (reference sequence). In nucleotides, the CDR3 is TGTGCCAGTAGTATTGAGGGACTTGCGCACGGAGCTTTCTTT. This encodes CASSIEGLAHGAFF.

This chain uses TRBV6-5 with TRBJ1-1; the D is unclear. V was pared by 2 bases and J by 5 bases, with 12 bases between. Germline V lookup: CDR1 MNHEY, CDR2 SVGAGI. This CDR3 has 14 residues. The CDR3 DNA reads as TGTGCCAGCAGTTACGGCGGGGATCGGACTGAAGCTTTCTTT. Translation gives CASSYGGDRTEAFF.

The chain has TRBV7-2 and TRBJ1-4; D perhaps matches TRBD1 (6 bases). In germline, CDR1 is SGHTA, CDR2 FQGNSA. Trimming stripped 2 bases from V and 8 bases from J, with 12 bases between. The CDR3 sequence is 14 residues long. DNA for the CDR3: TGTGCCAGCAGCTTATCAGGGGTGGGCGAAAAACTGTTTTTT. It encodes CASSLSGVGEKLFF.

The chain links TRBV29-1 to TRBJ2-5; D might be TRBD1 (5 bases). Trimming took off 3 bases at V and 0 bases at J, with 14 bases between the two ends. There are 15 residues in the CDR3. Germline CDR1 SQVTM, CDR2 ANQGSEA. The CDR3 sequence: CSVDGAKGYQETQYF. The CDR3 bases are TGCAGCGTTGATGGTGCGAAGGGGTACCAAGAGACCCAGTACTTC.

V usage is TRBV30 and J usage is TRBJ1-1; D might be TRBD1 (6 bases). The CDR3 contains 13 residues. Germline assignment: CDR1 GTSNPN and CDR2 SVGIG (reference sequence). Trimming cost V 0 bases and J 8 bases, with 13 bases left between them. The CDR3 DNA sequence: TGTGCCTGGAGTGTAATACAGGGCATAGAAGCTTTCTTT. Protein product: CAWSVIQGIEAFF.

DNA for the CDR3: TGTGCCAGCAGCTTGCACCCAACCGGGACTACGGAGTTCTTC. It is translated as CASSLHPTGTTEFF. The V and J genes are TRBV5-4 and TRBJ2-1, with 7 nucleotides matching TRBD2. Germline values: CDR1 SGHNT, CDR2 YYREEE (reference sequence). The trim removed 1 base at V and 14 bases at J, leaving 12 bases unmatched. This CDR3 is built from 14 residues.

The chain carries TRBV28 and TRBJ1-5; a possible D gene is TRBD1 (5 bases). The CDR3 extends over 15 amino acids. V was shortened by 3 bases and J by 4 bases, with 13 bases between the two germline ends. Germline lookup yields CDR1 MDHEN and CDR2 SYDVKM. The CDR3 coding sequence is TGTGCCAGCAGTTTCTTTATAGGGGATAATCAGCCCCAGCATTTT. This gives the protein CASSFFIGDNQPQHF. Together with reference TRBV28 and TRBJ1-5, the CDR3 gives the full variable domain: DVKVTQSSRYLVKRTGEKVFLECVQDMDHENMFWYRQDPGLGLRLIYFSYDVKMKEKGDIPEGYSVSREKKERFSLILESASTNQTSMYLCASSFFIGDNQPQHFGDGTRLSIL.

The V and J genes are TRBV2 and TRBJ1-1; D not certain. Germline CDR1 is SNHLY and CDR2 is FYNNEI. CDR3 length: 14 amino acids. Trimming pared 7 bases from V and 1 base from J, leaving 13 bases between. The CDR3 protein is CASTQTNSNTEAFF. The CDR3 DNA sequence: TGTGCCAGCACCCAAACGAACTCGAACACTGAAGCTTTCTTT.

The CDR3 DNA is TGTGCCAGCAGCTTAGCGCGGGTTAACGGTCCGAACACTGAAGCTTTCTTT. It specifies CASSLARVNGPNTEAFF. V gene TRBV7-8 combines with J gene TRBJ1-1, with D uncertain. CDR3 length: 17 residues. Trimming shortened V by 0 bases and J by 1 base, and 15 bases separated the two germline ends. From germline, CDR1 is SGHVS and CDR2 FQNEAQ.

V usage is TRBV29-1 and J usage is TRBJ2-2; D is undetermined. Per germline, CDR1 SQVTM and CDR2 ANQGSEA. This CDR3 has 12 residues. V was clipped by 5 bases and J by 2 bases, with 6 bases between them. This CDR3 is CSVPGNTGELFF. Here the CDR3 DNA reads TGCAGCGTTCCGGGTAACACCGGGGAGCTGTTTTTT.

The chain employs TRBV11-2 and TRBJ2-3; TRBD1 aligns across 9 bases. V trimming: 5 bases; J trimming: 0 bases; junction bases outside the gene matches: 9. Germline CDR1 reads SGHAT; CDR2 reads FQNNGV. The CDR3 is 17 amino acids. DNA for the CDR3: TGTGCCAGCAGCCGGGACAGGGAAAGTTTCAGCACAGATACGCAGTATTTT. Protein: CASSRDRESFSTDTQYF.

V and J are TRBV7-6 and TRBJ1-4; 7 bases align to TRBD1. Germline trimming cut 7 bases from V and 3 bases from J; bases unmatched to any gene: 14. Germline CDR1 reads SGHVS; CDR2 reads FNYEAQ. This CDR3 spans 17 amino acids. For the CDR3, the DNA is TGTGCCAGCAACAAAGGGGGCAGCTTATCGGCTAATGAAAAACTGTTTTTT. This translates into CASNKGGSLSANEKLFF. The entire variable domain, with the rest obtained from reference TRBV7-6 and TRBJ1-4, is as follows: GAGVSQSPRYKVTKRGQDVALRCDPISGHVSLYWYRQALGQGPEFLTYFNYEAQQDKSGLPNDRFSAERPEGSISTLTIQRTEQRDSAMYRCASNKGGSLSANEKLFFGSGTQLSVL.

The rearrangement links TRBV7-9 to TRBJ2-5; TRBD2 is a possible D gene (5 bases). The V gene's germline CDR1 is SEHNR and CDR2 FQNEAQ (reference sequence). With 2 bases removed from V and 4 bases from J, the gap between germline ends came to 14 bases. CDR3 length: 15 residues. CDR3 in amino acids: CASSLSLGVRETQYF. The CDR3 nucleotides are TGTGCCAGCAGCTTAAGTCTGGGAGTCAGAGAGACCCAGTACTTC. The whole variable domain, filled in from reference TRBV7-9 and TRBJ2-5, reads DTGVSQNPRHKITKRGQNVTFRCDPISEHNRLYWYRQTLGQGPEFLTYFQNEAQLEKSRLLSDRFSAERPKGSFSTLEIQRTEQGDSAMYLCASSLSLGVRETQYFGPGTRLLVL.

The CDR3 loop reads CASRLSSGETQYF. CDR3 nucleotides: TGTGCCAGTCGGCTTAGCTCGGGAGAGACCCAGTACTTC. This rearrangement joins TRBV19 to TRBJ2-5; no clear D. The CDR3 sequence is 13 residues long. Germline CDR1 is LNHDA and CDR2 is SQIVND (reference sequence). With 8 bases removed from V and 4 bases from J, the gap between germline ends came to 14 bases.

This chain uses TRBV12-3 or TRBV12-4 with TRBJ1-1, with 10 bases aligning to TRBD1. CDR3 length: 13 residues. The V gene end was trimmed by 5 bases and the J gene end by 7 bases; junction bases not matched to a gene: 4. CDR3 nucleotides: TGTGCCAGCAGTCGGACAGGGGGTGGTGAAGCTTTCTTT. This encodes CASSRTGGGEAFF.